This TCR beta chain was retrieved from a study of shared clonotypes between healthy human individuals. The CDR3 runs to 14 residues. CDR1 is LNHDA and CDR2 is SQIVND in the germline V gene (reference sequence). The V gene lost 9 bases and the J gene lost 1 base, with 10 bases spanning the gap. Worth noting for this clone: Its target is unknown. In the same sample, other DNA sequences code for this CDR3.

A CD45RA-negative memory subset and a CD45RA+ naive subset were separated from the CD4+ cells. Produced via immunoSEQ multiplex PCR; TCRdb's table is partial and in-frame only. The repertoire holds about 1.5 million clones, nearly 99% seen once, with about 0.45% in the top ten. Notes on the study in general: Generation probability values for non-shared clonotypes were lower than those for clonotypes shared by all four donors.

This receptor was taken from a man aged 30-40 years in good health. Sequencing was carried out using naive CD4+ T cells sorted from blood. Subset of the sample: CD45RA+ positively selected. The chain recombines TRBV19 with TRBJ2-6; no definite D call. Here the CDR3 reads CASSLLSGANVLTF. CDR3 DNA sequence: TGTGCCAGCTCCTTGCTTTCTGGGGCCAACGTCCTGACTTTC.